This T cell receptor (beta chain) comes out of a study of blood T cell repertoires in COVID-19 (TCRdb year 2020). Study-level background: Collaborator samples came from the United States, Italy and Spain and covered acute and convalescent phases of COVID-19. The prospective study material was composed of cDNA or gDNA derived from T cells, B-cell-depleted T cells, or PBMCs. Nearly every sample came with metadata listing a de-identified subject ID, COVID-19 status, age in years and sex. HLA class I and class II types, where available, came from metadata supplied by the sample provider rather than from assay-based typing. The dataset comprised deeply sampled blood TCRbeta repertoires from subjects exposed to, actively infected with, or recovered from COVID-19. The repertoires were released in a freely available public database intended as a resource for research on the immune response to SARS-CoV-2. The samples were drawn from the first 160 participants of the ongoing ImmuneRACE study and from some 1,300 subjects provided by 6 global collaborators.

This clone was seen more than once but under ten times. The target of this receptor is not known. Qualities for individual bases were not recorded, and no much larger clone is one base off. The collaborating institutions used their own protocols to collect whole blood in K2EDTA tubes. For TCRbeta analysis, collaborators shipped samples as frozen whole blood, isolated PBMCs, or DNA extracted from either of those sample types. Taken from cysteine to phenylalanine, the CDR3 has 15 residues. Just the 45-base CDR3 DNA is kept, in frame starting at base 1. Taken from the germline V gene (reference sequence), the CDR1 and CDR2 loops are SGHNT and YYREEE. Cut back by 0 bases and 5 bases, the V and J ends lie 13 bases apart. The immunoSEQ Assay, a bias-controlled multiplex PCR, was used to amplify TCRbeta CDR3 regions from genomic DNA. Per the source publication's procedure: Within the assay, amplification of reference gene primers was used to estimate how many nucleated cells each sample contained. To quantify the absolute abundance of each unique TCRbeta CDR3 rearrangement, sequence reads were collapsed and filtered. Productive Simpson clonality was computed per sample as the square root of Simpson's diversity index over productive rearrangements. In its TCRdb copy, this immuneACCESS table keeps in-frame sequences only and misses some clones. Where compared with another copy, unresolved V genes explain less than half of these, and the others have no known cause. V, J and clone size reflect that table, while D and trimming were determined from the DNA. The sample table lists more than 95,000 clones, just over 85% of them with a count of one. The biggest ten clones account for under 15% of the sample.

Overall results and qualifications from the work: Clinical and demographic metadata were provided uncurated, with the amount varying by source and participant.

Specimen: peripheral blood. This sequence was found in a woman between 55 and 75 years old in a cohort sampled during active or convalescent COVID-19. The rearrangement combines TRBV5-4 with TRBJ2-3, and possibly TRBD1, on 5 matching bases. The CDR3 loop reads CASSLDRSYLDTQYF. The DNA sequence follows: TGTGCCAGCAGCTTGGACAGGTCGTATTTAGATACGCAGTATTTT.